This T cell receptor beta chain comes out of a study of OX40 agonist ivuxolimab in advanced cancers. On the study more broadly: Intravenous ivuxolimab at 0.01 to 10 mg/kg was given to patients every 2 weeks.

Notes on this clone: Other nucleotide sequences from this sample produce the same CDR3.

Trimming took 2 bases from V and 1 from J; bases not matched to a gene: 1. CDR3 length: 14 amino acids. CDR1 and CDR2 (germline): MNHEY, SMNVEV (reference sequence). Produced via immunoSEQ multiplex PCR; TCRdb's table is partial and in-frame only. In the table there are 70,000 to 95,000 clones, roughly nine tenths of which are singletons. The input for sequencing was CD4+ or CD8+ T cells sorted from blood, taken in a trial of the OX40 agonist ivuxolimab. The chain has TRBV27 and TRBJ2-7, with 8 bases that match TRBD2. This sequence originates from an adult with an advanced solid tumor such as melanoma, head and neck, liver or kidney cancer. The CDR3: CASSLTSGSYEQYF. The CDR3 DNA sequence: TGTGCCAGCAGTTTAACTAGCGGTTCCTACGAGCAGTACTTC.